This T cell receptor beta chain was identified in a study of blood T cell repertoires in COVID-19. Profiling relied on immunoSEQ multiplex PCR, and the TCRdb table lists in-frame clones only, not all of them. Among some 400,000 clones listed, about 90% were seen once. Germline lookup yields CDR1 SNHLY and CDR2 FYNNEI. The CDR3 runs to 12 residues. Trimming took off 6 bases at V and 2 bases at J, with 7 bases between the two ends. Donors in Cohort 3 who had recovered were those with two negative PCRs, healthcare professional clearance, or resolution of their symptoms. The TCR comes from a woman between 25 and 40 years old who had recovered from COVID-19. The gene calls are TRBV2 and TRBJ1-1; D may be TRBD1 (5 bases). The sequenced material came from PBMCs or T cells enriched from blood (not recorded which). This CDR3 is CASRQANTEAFF. For the CDR3, the DNA is TGTGCCAGCAGACAGGCAAACACTGAAGCTTTCTTT.